A selection of T cell receptor beta chains follows, all from one sample in a study of immune cell composition in non-small cell lung cancer. Sequenced by immunoSEQ multiplex PCR; TCRdb stores in-frame clones only, minus some. The sample consists of about 2,100 clones, more than 65% of them appearing once. Sequenced material: lung tumor tissue. These TCRs come from a human donor with non-small cell lung cancer. Each CDR3 is given with its conserved first and last residue. Each record gives: D gene, V gene, CDR3 length, J gene, CDR3 protein. D genes are given only for firm matches.

-	TRBV29-1	11	TRBJ1-2	CSVGWGHGYTF
-	TRBV7-2	13	TRBJ1-6	CASSLSRDSPLHF
TRBD1	TRBV19	13	TRBJ1-1	CASMRDRVPEAFF
-	TRBV2	14	TRBJ1-2	CASSPGTANYGYTF
-	TRBV7-3	14	TRBJ1-1	CASSYEGLNTEAFF
TRBD1	TRBV19	16	TRBJ2-1	CASSSGTGSSYNEQFF
-	TRBV6-7	15	TRBJ2-7	CASSYRFPAGYEQYF
TRBD2	TRBV6-6	16	TRBJ2-1	CASSYPTSGGAQEQFF
-	TRBV2	15	TRBJ2-5	CASSPGGLWEETQYF
-	TRBV7-2	15	TRBJ2-5	CASSSSLGRGETQYF
-	TRBV4-1	12	TRBJ2-6	CASSPVSNVLTF
-	TRBV4-3	13	TRBJ1-2	CASSQVVAAGYTF
-	TRBV15	12	TRBJ1-1	CATSSGQPEAFF
-	TRBV7-7	13	TRBJ2-1	CASSLGTSNEQFF
TRBD2	TRBV18	16	TRBJ2-3	CASSKGTSGSADTQYF
-	TRBV14	13	TRBJ1-2	CASSQELGLGYTF
-	TRBV7-2	15	TRBJ2-5	CASSLGLATKETQYF
TRBD1	TRBV6-5	14	TRBJ1-1	CASDETGGRTEAFF